This T cell receptor beta chain stems from a study of PD-L1 blockade in urothelial cancer. Background on the study: Males with bladder-origin urothelial cancer made up about 85% of the roughly 29 patients. Timepoints chosen for blood analysis were 3 weeks (second dose) and 6 weeks after treatment start.

V shed 3 bases and J 5 bases; nucleotides not matched to a gene: 3. The CDR3 contains 15 residues. CDR1 is KGHSH and CDR2 is LQKENI in the germline V gene. The protocol was immunoSEQ multiplex PCR, while the TCRdb copy is restricted to in-frame clones and leaves out a portion. Found here are about 93,000 clones, nearly 90% of them singletons; the top ten hold 1.5% to 2%. As to time point: pretreatment peripheral blood. Material: PBMCs, obtained around atezolizumab (anti-PD-L1) treatment. This receptor was identified in a man in his sixties with urothelial cancer. V is TRBV18 and J is TRBJ2-3; 12 bases fit TRBD2. The CDR3 loop is CASSPSSGGGDTQYF. CDR3 DNA sequence: TGTGCCAGCTCACCGTCTAGCGGGGGGGGAGATACGCAGTATTTT.